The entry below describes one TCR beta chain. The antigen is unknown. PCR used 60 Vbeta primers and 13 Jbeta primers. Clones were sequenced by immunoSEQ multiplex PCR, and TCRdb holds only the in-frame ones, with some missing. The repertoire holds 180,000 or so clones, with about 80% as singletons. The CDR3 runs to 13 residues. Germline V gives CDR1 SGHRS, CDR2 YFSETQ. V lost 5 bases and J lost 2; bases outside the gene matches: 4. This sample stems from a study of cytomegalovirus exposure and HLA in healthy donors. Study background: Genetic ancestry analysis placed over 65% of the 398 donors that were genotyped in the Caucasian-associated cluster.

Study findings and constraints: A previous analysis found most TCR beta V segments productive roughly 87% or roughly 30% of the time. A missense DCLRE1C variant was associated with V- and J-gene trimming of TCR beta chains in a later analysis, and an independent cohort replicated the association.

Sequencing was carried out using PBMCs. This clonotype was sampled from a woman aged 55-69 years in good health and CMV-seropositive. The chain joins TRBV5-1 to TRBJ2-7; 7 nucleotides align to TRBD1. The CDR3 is CASRQGTAYEQYF. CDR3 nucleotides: TGCGCCAGCAGACAGGGGACGGCCTACGAGCAGTACTTC.